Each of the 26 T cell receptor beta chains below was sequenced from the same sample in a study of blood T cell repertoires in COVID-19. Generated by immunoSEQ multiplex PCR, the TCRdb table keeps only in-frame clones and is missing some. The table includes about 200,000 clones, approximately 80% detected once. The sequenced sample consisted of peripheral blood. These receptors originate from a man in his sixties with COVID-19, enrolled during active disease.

In DNA form, the CDR3 reads TGTGCCAGCAGCACCACGACAGGGCTCGGAACCGGGGAGCTGTTTTTT. The encoded protein is CASSTTTGLGTGELFF. The rearrangement joins TRBV7-9 to TRBJ2-2; 7 bases align to TRBD1. Germline CDR1 is SEHNR and CDR2 is FQNEAQ (reference sequence). The CDR3 totals 16 residues. The V gene end was trimmed by 5 bases and the J gene end by 5 bases; junction bases not matched to a gene: 11.

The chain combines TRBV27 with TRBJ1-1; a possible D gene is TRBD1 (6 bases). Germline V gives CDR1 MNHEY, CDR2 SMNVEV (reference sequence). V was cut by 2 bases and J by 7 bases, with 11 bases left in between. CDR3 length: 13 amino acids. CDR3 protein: CASSLRQGGEAFF. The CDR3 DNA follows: TGTGCCAGCAGTTTAAGACAAGGGGGTGAAGCTTTCTTT.

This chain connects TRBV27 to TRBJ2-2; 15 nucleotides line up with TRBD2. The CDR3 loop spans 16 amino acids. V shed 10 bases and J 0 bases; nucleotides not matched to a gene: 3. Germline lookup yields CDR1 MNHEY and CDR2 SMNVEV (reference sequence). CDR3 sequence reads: CAIRTSGRANTGELFF. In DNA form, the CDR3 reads TGTGCCATCCGGACTAGCGGGAGGGCGAACACCGGGGAGCTGTTTTTT.

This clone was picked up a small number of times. CDR3 protein: CATSRGRDIGNEKLFF. The DNA for the CDR3 is TGTGCCACCAGCAGGGGCCGGGACATCGGAAATGAAAAACTGTTTTTT. The J gene is TRBJ1-4, the V gene TRBV15; D perhaps matches TRBD1 (6 bases). The V gene lost 3 bases and the J gene lost 5 bases, with 16 bases spanning the gap. Per germline, CDR1 LNHNV and CDR2 YYDKDF (reference sequence). CDR3 length: 16 amino acids.

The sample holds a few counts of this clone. The DNA for the CDR3 is TGTGCCAGCAGCTCGGACAGCTATGGCTACACCTTC. Its translation: CASSSDSYGYTF. This sequence joins TRBV6-5 and TRBJ1-2; D possibly corresponds to TRBD1 (6 bases). Trimming removed 6 bases from V and 4 bases from J, with 9 bases in between. Germline V gene lookup returns CDR1 MNHEY and CDR2 SVGAGI. The CDR3 loop spans 12 amino acids.

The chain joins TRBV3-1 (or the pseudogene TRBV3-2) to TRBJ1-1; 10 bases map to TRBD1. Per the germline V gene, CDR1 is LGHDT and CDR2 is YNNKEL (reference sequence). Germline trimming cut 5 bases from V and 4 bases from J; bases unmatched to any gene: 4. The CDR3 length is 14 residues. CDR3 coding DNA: TGTGCCAGCAGCTACGGACAGGGGGGCACTGAAGCTTTCTTT. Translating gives CASSYGQGGTEAFF.

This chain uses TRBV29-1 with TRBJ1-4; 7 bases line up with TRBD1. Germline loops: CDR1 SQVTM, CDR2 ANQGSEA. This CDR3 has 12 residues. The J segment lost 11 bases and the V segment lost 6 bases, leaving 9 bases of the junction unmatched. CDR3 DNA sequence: TGCAGCGTGGGACGACAGGGAAGGAAACTGTTTTTT. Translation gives CSVGRQGRKLFF.

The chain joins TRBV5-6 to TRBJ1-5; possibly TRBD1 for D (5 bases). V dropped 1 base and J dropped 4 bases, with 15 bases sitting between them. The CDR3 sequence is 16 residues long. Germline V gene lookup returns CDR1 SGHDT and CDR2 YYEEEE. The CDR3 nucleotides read TGTGCCAGCAGCTTGTACGGCCAGGGTCGGAATCAGCCCCAGCATTTT. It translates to CASSLYGQGRNQPQHF.

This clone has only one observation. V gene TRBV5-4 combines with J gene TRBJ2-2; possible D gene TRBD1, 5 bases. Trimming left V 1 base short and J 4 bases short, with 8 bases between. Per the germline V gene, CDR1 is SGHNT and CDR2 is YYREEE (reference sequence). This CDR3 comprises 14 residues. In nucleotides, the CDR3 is TGTGCCAGCAGCTTGAGGGGTGGCACCGGGGAGCTGTTTTTT. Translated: CASSLRGGTGELFF.

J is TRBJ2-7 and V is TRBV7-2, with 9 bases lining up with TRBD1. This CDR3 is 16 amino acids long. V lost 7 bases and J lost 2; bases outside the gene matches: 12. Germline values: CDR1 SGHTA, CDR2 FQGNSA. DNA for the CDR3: TGTGCCAGCACACGGGTAGGGGGACAGGGCACCTACGAGCAGTACTTC. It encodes CASTRVGGQGTYEQYF.

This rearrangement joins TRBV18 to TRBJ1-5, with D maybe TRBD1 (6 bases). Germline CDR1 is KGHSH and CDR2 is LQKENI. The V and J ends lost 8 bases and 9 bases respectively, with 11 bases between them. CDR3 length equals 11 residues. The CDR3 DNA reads TGTGCCAGCCAAGGGGGGGGGCCCCAGCATTTT. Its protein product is CASQGGGPQHF.

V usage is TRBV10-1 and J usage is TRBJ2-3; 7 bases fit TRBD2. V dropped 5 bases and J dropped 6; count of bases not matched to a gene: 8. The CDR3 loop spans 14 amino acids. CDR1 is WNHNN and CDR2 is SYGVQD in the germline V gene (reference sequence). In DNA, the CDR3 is TGCGCCAGCAGTCTCGACGGGAGGACCGATACGCAGTATTTT. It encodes CASSLDGRTDTQYF.

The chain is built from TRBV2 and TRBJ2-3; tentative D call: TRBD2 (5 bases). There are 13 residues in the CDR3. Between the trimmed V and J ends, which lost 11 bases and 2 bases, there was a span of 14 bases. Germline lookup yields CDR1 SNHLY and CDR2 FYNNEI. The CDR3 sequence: CAGSLGHTDTQYF. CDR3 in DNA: TGTGCCGGTTCACTAGGGCACACAGATACGCAGTATTTT. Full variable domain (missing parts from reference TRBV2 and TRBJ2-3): EPEVTQTPSHQVTQMGQEVILRCVPISNHLYFYWYRQILGQKVEFLVSFYNNEISEKSEIFDDQFSVERPDGSNFTLKIRSTKLEDSAMYFCAGSLGHTDTQYFGPGTRLTVL.

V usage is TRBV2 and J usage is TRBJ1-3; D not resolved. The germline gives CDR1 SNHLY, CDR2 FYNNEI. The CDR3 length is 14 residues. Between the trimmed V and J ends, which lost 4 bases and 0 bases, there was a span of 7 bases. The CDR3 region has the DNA TGTGCCAGCAGTGGGGCACTCTCTGGAAACACCATATATTTT. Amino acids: CASSGALSGNTIYF.

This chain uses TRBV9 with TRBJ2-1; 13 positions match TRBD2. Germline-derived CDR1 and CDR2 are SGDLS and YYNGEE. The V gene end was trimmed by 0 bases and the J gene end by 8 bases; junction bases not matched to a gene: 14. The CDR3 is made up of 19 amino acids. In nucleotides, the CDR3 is TGTGCCAGCAGCGTAGGCCTTCAAACCGGGACTAGCGGGATCCATGAGCAGTTCTTC. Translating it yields CASSVGLQTGTSGIHEQFF.

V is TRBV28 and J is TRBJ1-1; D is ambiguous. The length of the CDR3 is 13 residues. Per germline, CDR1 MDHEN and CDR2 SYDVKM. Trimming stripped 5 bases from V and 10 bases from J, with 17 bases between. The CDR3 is CASSLTRKLGAFF. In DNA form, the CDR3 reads TGTGCCAGCAGTCTCACCAGGAAGTTGGGAGCTTTCTTT.

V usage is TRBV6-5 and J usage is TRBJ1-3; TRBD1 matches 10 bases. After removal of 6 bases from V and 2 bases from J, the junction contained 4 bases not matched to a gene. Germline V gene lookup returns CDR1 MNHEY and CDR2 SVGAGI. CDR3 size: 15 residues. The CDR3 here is CASRTDRGPGNTIYF. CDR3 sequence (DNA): TGTGCCAGCAGAACCGACAGGGGGCCTGGAAACACCATATATTTT.

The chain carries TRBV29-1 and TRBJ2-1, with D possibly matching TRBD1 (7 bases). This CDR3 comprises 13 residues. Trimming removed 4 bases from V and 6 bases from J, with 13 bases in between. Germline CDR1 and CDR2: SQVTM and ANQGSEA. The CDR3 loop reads CSVGRGVGNEQFF. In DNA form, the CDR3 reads TGCAGCGTTGGCAGGGGGGTGGGCAATGAGCAGTTCTTC.

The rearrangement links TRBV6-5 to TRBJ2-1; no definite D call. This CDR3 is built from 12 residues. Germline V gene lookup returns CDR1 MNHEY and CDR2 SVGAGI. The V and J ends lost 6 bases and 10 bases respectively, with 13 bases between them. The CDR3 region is CASRSTPGEQFF. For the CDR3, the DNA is TGTGCCAGCAGATCGACCCCCGGGGAGCAGTTCTTC.

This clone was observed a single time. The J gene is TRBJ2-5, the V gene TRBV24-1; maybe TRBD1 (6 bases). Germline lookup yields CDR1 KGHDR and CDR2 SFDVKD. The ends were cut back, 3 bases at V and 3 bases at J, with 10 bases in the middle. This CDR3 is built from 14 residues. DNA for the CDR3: TGTGCCACCAGTGATCGGACAGAAGAAGAGACCCAGTACTTC. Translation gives CATSDRTEEETQYF.

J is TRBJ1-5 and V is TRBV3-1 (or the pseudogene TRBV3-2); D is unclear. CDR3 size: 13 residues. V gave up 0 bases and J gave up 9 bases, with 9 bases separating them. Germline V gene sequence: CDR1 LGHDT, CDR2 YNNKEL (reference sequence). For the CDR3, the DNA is TGTGCCAGCAGCCAAGATCGTTCTATGCCCCAGCATTTT. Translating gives CASSQDRSMPQHF.

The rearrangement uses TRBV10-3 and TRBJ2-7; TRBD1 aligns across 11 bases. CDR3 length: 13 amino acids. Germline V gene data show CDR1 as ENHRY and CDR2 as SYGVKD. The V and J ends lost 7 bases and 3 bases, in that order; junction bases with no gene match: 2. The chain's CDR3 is CAIKGQGVYEQYF. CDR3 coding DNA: TGTGCCATCAAGGGACAGGGGGTCTACGAGCAGTACTTC.

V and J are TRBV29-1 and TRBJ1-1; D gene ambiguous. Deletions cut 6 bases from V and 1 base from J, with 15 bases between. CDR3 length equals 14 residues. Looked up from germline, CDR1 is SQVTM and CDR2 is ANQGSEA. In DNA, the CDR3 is TGCAGCGTCCTAGACCCCGGTGGGAACACTGAAGCTTTCTTT. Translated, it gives CSVLDPGGNTEAFF.

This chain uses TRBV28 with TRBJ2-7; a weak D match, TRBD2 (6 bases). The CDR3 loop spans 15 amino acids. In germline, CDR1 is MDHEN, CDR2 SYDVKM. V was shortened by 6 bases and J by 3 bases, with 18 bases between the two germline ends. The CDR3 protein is CASSSGGANVYEQYF. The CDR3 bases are TGTGCCAGCAGCTCAGGCGGGGCTAACGTCTACGAGCAGTACTTC. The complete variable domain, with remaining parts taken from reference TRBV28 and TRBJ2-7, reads DVKVTQSSRYLVKRTGEKVFLECVQDMDHENMFWYRQDPGLGLRLIYFSYDVKMKEKGDIPEGYSVSREKKERFSLILESASTNQTSMYLCASSSGGANVYEQYFGPGTRLTVT.

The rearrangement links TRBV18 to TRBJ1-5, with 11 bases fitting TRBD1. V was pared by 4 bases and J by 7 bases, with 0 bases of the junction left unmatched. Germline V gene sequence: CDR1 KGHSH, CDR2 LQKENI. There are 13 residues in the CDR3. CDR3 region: CASSRDRGQPQHF. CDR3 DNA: TGTGCCAGCTCACGGGACAGGGGGCAGCCCCAGCATTTT.

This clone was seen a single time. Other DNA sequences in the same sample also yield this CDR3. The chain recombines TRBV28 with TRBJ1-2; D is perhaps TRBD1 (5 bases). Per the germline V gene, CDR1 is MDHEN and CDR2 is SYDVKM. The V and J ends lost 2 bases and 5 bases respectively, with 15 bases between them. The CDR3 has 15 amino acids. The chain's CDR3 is CASSLPGQGSYGYTF. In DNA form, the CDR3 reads TGTGCCAGCAGTTTACCTGGCCAGGGCTCATATGGCTACACCTTC.